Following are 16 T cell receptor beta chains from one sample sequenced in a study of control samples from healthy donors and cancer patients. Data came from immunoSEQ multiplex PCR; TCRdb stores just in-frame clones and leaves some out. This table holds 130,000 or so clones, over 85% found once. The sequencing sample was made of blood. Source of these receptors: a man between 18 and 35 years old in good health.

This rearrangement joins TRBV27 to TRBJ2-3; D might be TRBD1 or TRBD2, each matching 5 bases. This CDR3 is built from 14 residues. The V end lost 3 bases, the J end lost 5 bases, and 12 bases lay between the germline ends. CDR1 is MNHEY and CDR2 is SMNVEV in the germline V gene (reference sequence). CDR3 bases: TGTGCCAGCAGTTTTCAGGGTGGGGGAGATACGCAGTATTTT. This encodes CASSFQGGGDTQYF.

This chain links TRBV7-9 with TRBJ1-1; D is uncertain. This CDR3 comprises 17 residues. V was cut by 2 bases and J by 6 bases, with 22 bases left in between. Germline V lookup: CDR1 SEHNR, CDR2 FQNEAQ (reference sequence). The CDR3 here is CASSLSRVIMSPSEAFF. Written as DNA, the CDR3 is TGTGCCAGCAGCTTATCCAGAGTCATTATGAGTCCGTCTGAAGCTTTCTTT.

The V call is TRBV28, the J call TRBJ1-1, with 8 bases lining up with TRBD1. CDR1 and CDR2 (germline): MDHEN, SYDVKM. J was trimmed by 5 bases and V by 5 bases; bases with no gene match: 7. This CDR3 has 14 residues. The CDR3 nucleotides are TGTGCCAGCAGTCGACAGGGGACGAGGACTGAAGCTTTCTTT. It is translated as CASSRQGTRTEAFF.

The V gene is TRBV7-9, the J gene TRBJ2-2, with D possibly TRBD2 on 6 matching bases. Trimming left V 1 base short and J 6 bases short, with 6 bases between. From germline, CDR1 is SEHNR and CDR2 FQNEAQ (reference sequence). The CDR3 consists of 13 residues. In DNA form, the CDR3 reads TGTGCCAGCAGCTTAGGGGGGGCCGGGGAGCTGTTTTTT. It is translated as CASSLGGAGELFF. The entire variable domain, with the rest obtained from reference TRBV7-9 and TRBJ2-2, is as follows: DTGVSQNPRHKITKRGQNVTFRCDPISEHNRLYWYRQTLGQGPEFLTYFQNEAQLEKSRLLSDRFSAERPKGSFSTLEIQRTEQGDSAMYLCASSLGGAGELFFGEGSRLTVL.

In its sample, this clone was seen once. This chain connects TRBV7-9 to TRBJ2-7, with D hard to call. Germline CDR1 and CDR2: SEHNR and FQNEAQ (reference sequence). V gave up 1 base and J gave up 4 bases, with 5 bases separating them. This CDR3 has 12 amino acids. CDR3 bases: TGTGCCAGCAGCTTAGGGGAATACGAGCAGTACTTC. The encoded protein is CASSLGEYEQYF. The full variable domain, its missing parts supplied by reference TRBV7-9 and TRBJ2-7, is DTGVSQNPRHKITKRGQNVTFRCDPISEHNRLYWYRQTLGQGPEFLTYFQNEAQLEKSRLLSDRFSAERPKGSFSTLEIQRTEQGDSAMYLCASSLGEYEQYFGPGTRLTVT.

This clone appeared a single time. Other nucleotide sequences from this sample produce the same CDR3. The CDR3 here is CASSLGGGETQYF. The CDR3 coding sequence is TGCGCCAGCAGCTTGGGAGGGGGAGAGACCCAGTACTTC. J is TRBJ2-5 and V is TRBV5-1; tentatively, D is TRBD1 (6 bases). CDR3 length equals 13 residues. CDR1 and CDR2 from the germline V gene are SGHRS and YFSETQ. V was shortened by 0 bases and J by 4 bases, with 7 bases between the two germline ends.

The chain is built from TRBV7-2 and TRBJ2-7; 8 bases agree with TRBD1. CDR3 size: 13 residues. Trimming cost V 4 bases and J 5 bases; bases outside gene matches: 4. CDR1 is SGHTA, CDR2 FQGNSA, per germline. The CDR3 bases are TGTGCCAGCAGCTACCAGGACAGGGACGAGCAGTACTTC. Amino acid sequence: CASSYQDRDEQYF.

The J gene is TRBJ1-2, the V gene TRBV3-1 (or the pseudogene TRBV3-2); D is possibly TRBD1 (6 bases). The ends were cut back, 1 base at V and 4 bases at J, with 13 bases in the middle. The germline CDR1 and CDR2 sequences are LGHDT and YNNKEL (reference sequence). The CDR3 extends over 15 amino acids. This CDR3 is CASSQGAGAGYGYTF. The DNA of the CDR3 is TGTGCCAGCAGCCAAGGGGCGGGGGCCGGCTATGGCTACACCTTC.

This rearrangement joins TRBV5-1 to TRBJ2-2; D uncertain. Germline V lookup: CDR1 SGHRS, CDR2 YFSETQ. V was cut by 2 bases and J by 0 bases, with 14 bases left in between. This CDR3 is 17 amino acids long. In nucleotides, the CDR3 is TGCGCCAGCAGCTTTTCCATTCAGGCCTCGAACACCGGGGAGCTGTTTTTT. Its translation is CASSFSIQASNTGELFF.

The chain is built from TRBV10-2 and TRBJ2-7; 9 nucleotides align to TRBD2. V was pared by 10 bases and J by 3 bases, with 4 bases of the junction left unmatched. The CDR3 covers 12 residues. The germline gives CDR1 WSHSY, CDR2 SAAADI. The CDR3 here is CATTAGGYEQYF. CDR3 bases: TGCGCCACCACAGCGGGGGGCTACGAGCAGTACTTC.

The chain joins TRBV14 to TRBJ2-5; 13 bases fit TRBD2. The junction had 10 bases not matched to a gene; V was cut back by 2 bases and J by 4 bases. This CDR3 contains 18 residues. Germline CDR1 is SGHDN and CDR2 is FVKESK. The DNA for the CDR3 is TGTGCCAGCAGCCAAATACTAGCGGGGGGGTTTCGAGGAGAGACCCAGTACTTC. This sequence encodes CASSQILAGGFRGETQYF.

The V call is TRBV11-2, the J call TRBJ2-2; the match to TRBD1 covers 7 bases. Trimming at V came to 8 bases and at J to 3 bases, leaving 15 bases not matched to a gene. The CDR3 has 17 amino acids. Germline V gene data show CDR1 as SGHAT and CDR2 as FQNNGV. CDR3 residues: CASGFIVGTEDTGELFF. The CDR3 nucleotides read TGTGCCAGCGGATTTATTGTCGGGACAGAGGACACCGGGGAGCTGTTTTTT. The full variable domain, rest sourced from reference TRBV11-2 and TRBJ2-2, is EAGVAQSPRYKIIEKRQSVAFWCNPISGHATLYWYQQILGQGPKLLIQFQNNGVVDDSQLPKDRFSAERLKGVDSTLKIQPAKLEDSAVYLCASGFIVGTEDTGELFFGEGSRLTVL.

CDR3 amino acids: CASSLGVTNEKLFF. The CDR3 DNA reads TGTGCCAGCAGCCTAGGGGTGACTAATGAAAAACTGTTTTTT. The chain has TRBV7-2 and TRBJ1-4, with D perhaps matching TRBD1 (5 bases). The germline V and J ends were trimmed by 5 bases and 2 bases, with 9 bases remaining between them. The CDR3 sequence is 14 residues long. The germline V gene has CDR1 SGHTA and CDR2 FQGNSA.

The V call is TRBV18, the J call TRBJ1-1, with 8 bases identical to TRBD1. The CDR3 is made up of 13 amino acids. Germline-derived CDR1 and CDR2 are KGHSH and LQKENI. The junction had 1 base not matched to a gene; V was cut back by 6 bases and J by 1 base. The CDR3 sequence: CASSGQGNTEAFF. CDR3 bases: TGTGCCAGCTCCGGACAGGGGAACACTGAAGCTTTCTTT. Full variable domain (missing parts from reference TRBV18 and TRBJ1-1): NAGVMQNPRHLVRRRGQEARLRCSPMKGHSHVYWYRQLPEEGLKFMVYLQKENIIDESGMPKERFSAEFPKEGPSILRIQQVVRGDSAAYFCASSGQGNTEAFFGQGTRLTVV.

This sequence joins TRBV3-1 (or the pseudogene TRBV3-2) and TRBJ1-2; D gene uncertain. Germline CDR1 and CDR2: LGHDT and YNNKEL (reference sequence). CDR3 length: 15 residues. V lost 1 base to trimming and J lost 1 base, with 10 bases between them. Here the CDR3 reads CASSQARTGNYGYTF. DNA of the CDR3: TGTGCCAGCAGCCAAGCTAGGACGGGTAACTATGGCTACACCTTC.

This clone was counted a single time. The CDR3 DNA follows: TGTGCCAGCAGCCACGGCCCGTACACTGAAGCTTTCTTT. Translating it yields CASSHGPYTEAFF. The chain recombines TRBV3-1 (or the pseudogene TRBV3-2) with TRBJ1-1; D remains ambiguous. CDR1 and CDR2 (germline): LGHDT, YNNKEL (reference sequence). Trimming stripped 3 bases from V and 3 bases from J, with 8 bases between. The CDR3 spans 13 residues.